These 10 T cell receptor beta chains came from one sample sequenced in a study of blood T cell repertoires in COVID-19. Clones were sequenced by immunoSEQ multiplex PCR, and TCRdb holds only the in-frame ones, with some missing. Counted here are around 130,000 clones, about 79% occurring once; the ten biggest clones make up 3.5% to 5.5%. Source material: peripheral blood. These receptors came from a woman in her 70s with acute or convalescent COVID-19.

The gene calls are TRBV16 and TRBJ2-7; possibly TRBD2 for D (6 bases). CDR3 length: 14 amino acids. Trimming cost V 4 bases and J 5 bases, with 15 bases left between them. CDR1 is KGHSY and CDR2 is FQNENV in the germline V gene. The CDR3 DNA is TGTGCCAGCAGCCTCACACCCGGGGGAAACGAGCAGTACTTC. Translating gives CASSLTPGGNEQYF.

The V call is TRBV6-5, the J call TRBJ2-2; no reliable D call. The germline V and J ends were trimmed by 7 bases and 6 bases, with 9 bases remaining between them. CDR3 size: 12 residues. CDR1 MNHEY and CDR2 SVGAGI come from the germline V gene. In DNA, the CDR3 is TGTGCCAGCACGGTAACGGCCGGGGAGCTGTTTTTT. Encoded protein: CASTVTAGELFF.

The chain has TRBV7-8 and TRBJ1-5; TRBD1 aligns across 7 bases. Germline CDR1 and CDR2: SGHVS and FQNEAQ. V lost 4 bases to trimming and J lost 0 bases; unmatched junction nucleotides: 3. CDR3 length equals 15 residues. CDR3 DNA: TGTGCCAGCAGCTATACAGGGGATAGCAATCAGCCCCAGCATTTT. This sequence encodes CASSYTGDSNQPQHF.

The genes are TRBV5-4 and TRBJ1-2, with D possibly matching TRBD1 (6 bases). Germline V gene lookup returns CDR1 SGHNT and CDR2 YYREEE (reference sequence). This CDR3 is 14 amino acids long. V was trimmed by 4 bases and J by 4 bases, leaving 14 bases between them. This CDR3 reads CASSSLRQAYGYTF. The CDR3 nucleotides are TGTGCCAGCAGCAGCCTAAGACAGGCCTATGGCTACACCTTC.

The chain recombines TRBV6-2 or TRBV6-3 with TRBJ1-5, with TRBD1 matching over 7 bases. The junction had 7 bases not matched to a gene; V was cut back by 3 bases and J by 5 bases. The CDR3 runs 15 residues. Per germline, CDR1 MNHEY and CDR2 SVGEGT. CDR3 protein: CASSYAPGQYQPQHF. CDR3 bases: TGTGCCAGCAGTTATGCCCCGGGACAGTATCAGCCCCAGCATTTT.

The V and J genes are TRBV3-1 (or the pseudogene TRBV3-2) and TRBJ2-3, with 8 bases lining up with TRBD2. CDR3 length: 16 residues. Per the germline V gene, CDR1 is LGHDT and CDR2 is YNNKEL (reference sequence). J gave up 5 bases and V 5 bases, and 12 bases lay outside the gene matches. This CDR3 reads CASSSQRRGGQDTQYF. Written as DNA, the CDR3 is TGTGCCAGCAGCTCCCAACGTCGGGGGGGCCAAGATACGCAGTATTTT.

The chain employs TRBV15 and TRBJ1-2; D is perhaps TRBD1 (5 bases). Germline V gene sequence: CDR1 LNHNV, CDR2 YYDKDF (reference sequence). The CDR3 loop spans 14 amino acids. The ends were cut back, 5 bases at V and 7 bases at J, with 17 bases in the middle. CDR3 amino acids: CATSPDLGASGYTF. DNA for the CDR3: TGTGCCACCAGCCCTGACCTTGGGGCTAGTGGCTACACCTTC. Filled out from reference TRBV15 and TRBJ1-2, the complete variable domain reads DAMVIQNPRYQVTQFGKPVTLSCSQTLNHNVMYWYQQKSSQAPKLLFHYYDKDFNNEADTPDNFQSRRPNTSFCFLDIRSPGLGDTAMYLCATSPDLGASGYTFGSGTRLTVV.

This clone was recorded only once. This chain uses TRBV2 with TRBJ2-2; D might be TRBD1 (6 bases). The CDR3 is 14 residues long. Trimming left V 6 bases short and J 7 bases short, with 15 bases between. CDR1 and CDR2 (germline): SNHLY, FYNNEI. CDR3 bases: TGTGCCAGCAGCGGGACACGAACGAGCGGGGAGCTGTTTTTT. It translates to CASSGTRTSGELFF. Variable domain in full (rest from reference TRBV2 and TRBJ2-2): EPEVTQTPSHQVTQMGQEVILRCVPISNHLYFYWYRQILGQKVEFLVSFYNNEISEKSEIFDDQFSVERPDGSNFTLKIRSTKLEDSAMYFCASSGTRTSGELFFGEGSRLTVL.

The gene calls are TRBV6-5 and TRBJ2-3; possibly TRBD2 for D (7 bases). This CDR3 is built from 12 residues. Trimming cost V 5 bases and J 10 bases, with 13 bases left between them. Germline V CDR1 and CDR2: MNHEY, SVGAGI. The CDR3 region has the DNA TGTGCCAGCAGTCTAGGGGGGGAGGCGCAGTATTTT. Translation gives CASSLGGEAQYF.

The V and J genes are TRBV6-2 or TRBV6-3 and TRBJ2-5; D is uncertain. Germline V lookup: CDR1 MNHEY, CDR2 SVGEGT. The ends were cut back, 6 bases at V and 9 bases at J, with 11 bases in the middle. This CDR3 has 11 residues. CDR3 sequence: CASSPFRAQYF. The CDR3 DNA follows: TGTGCCAGCAGCCCTTTCCGGGCCCAGTACTTC.